Shown below are 12 T cell receptor beta chains from a single sample sequenced in a study of cytomegalovirus exposure and HLA in healthy donors. Sequenced by immunoSEQ multiplex PCR; TCRdb stores in-frame clones only, minus some. The table includes tens of thousands of clones, around 97% detected once. Material: PBMCs. Every receptor here comes from a woman younger than 30 in good health and CMV-seropositive.

CDR3 nucleotide sequence: TGCGCCAGCAGTGAGTCGAGTGTTTTGCTGTTTTTT. It translates to CASSESSVLLFF. The chain has TRBV10-2 and TRBJ2-2; D is ambiguous. This CDR3 is built from 12 residues. V was trimmed by 0 bases and J by 13 bases, leaving 9 bases between them. Germline CDR1 and CDR2: WSHSY and SAAADI.

The chain is built from TRBV7-6 and TRBJ2-7, with a weak D call TRBD2 (5 bases). V dropped 1 base and J dropped 5 bases, with 12 bases sitting between them. The CDR3 spans 14 residues. Germline lookup yields CDR1 SGHVS and CDR2 FNYEAQ. The CDR3 sequence is CASSLGGSGHEQYF. The CDR3 DNA reads as TGTGCCAGCAGCTTAGGAGGGTCGGGCCACGAGCAGTACTTC. Full variable domain (missing parts from reference TRBV7-6 and TRBJ2-7): GAGVSQSPRYKVTKRGQDVALRCDPISGHVSLYWYRQALGQGPEFLTYFNYEAQQDKSGLPNDRFSAERPEGSISTLTIQRTEQRDSAMYRCASSLGGSGHEQYFGPGTRLTVT.

The genes are TRBV10-3 and TRBJ2-7, with D unclear. From germline, CDR1 is ENHRY and CDR2 SYGVKD. This CDR3 is built from 12 residues. Trimming removed 6 bases at V and 0 bases at J, with 6 bases between. Here the CDR3 DNA reads TGTGCCATCAGAAACACCTCCTACGAGCAGTACTTC. Translated: CAIRNTSYEQYF.

J is TRBJ2-1 and V is TRBV7-9; 15 bases agree with TRBD2. Germline CDR1 is SEHNR and CDR2 is FQNEAQ (reference sequence). The length of the CDR3 is 17 residues. V lost 5 bases, J lost 5 bases, and 7 bases stayed unmatched. The CDR3 reads CASSLGTSGRTNNEQFF. DNA of the CDR3: TGTGCCAGCAGCCTGGGGACTAGCGGGAGGACCAACAATGAGCAGTTCTTC.

This chain joins TRBV5-1 and TRBJ2-5; 7 positions agree with TRBD2. Trimming removed 0 bases from V and 5 bases from J; junction bases left unmatched: 10. The CDR3 is 16 residues long. Germline V lookup: CDR1 SGHRS, CDR2 YFSETQ. The CDR3 sequence: CASSLGTRRMGETQYF. CDR3 DNA: TGCGCCAGCAGCTTGGGGACTAGGAGGATGGGCGAGACCCAGTACTTC.

The genes are TRBV10-3 and TRBJ2-7, with 9 positions matching TRBD1. The ends lost 6 bases at V and 0 bases at J; junction bases unmatched: 3. Germline-derived CDR1 and CDR2 are ENHRY and SYGVKD. The CDR3 covers 14 residues. CDR3 protein: CAIRGTGSSYEQYF. The CDR3 bases are TGTGCCATCAGGGGGACAGGGAGCTCCTACGAGCAGTACTTC.

Concerning this clone: Other DNA sequences in this sample translate to the same CDR3. The gene calls are TRBV5-4 and TRBJ1-2, with 8 positions matching TRBD1. There are 14 residues in the CDR3. Germline-derived CDR1 and CDR2 are SGHNT and YYREEE (reference sequence). The J segment lost 6 bases and the V segment lost 4 bases, leaving 8 bases of the junction unmatched. The CDR3 DNA reads as TGTGCCAGCAGCCCGGGACAGGTTGTTGATGGCTACACCTTC. It yields the protein CASSPGQVVDGYTF.

This chain joins TRBV5-1 and TRBJ2-3, with a possible D match to TRBD2 (5 bases). V was clipped by 4 bases and J by 0 bases, with 15 bases between them. Per the germline V gene, CDR1 is SGHRS and CDR2 is YFSETQ. This CDR3 spans 16 amino acids. CDR3 nucleotides: TGCGCCAGCAGCCGAGTACTAGATACTAGCACAGATACGCAGTATTTT. Protein: CASSRVLDTSTDTQYF.

The CDR3, as DNA: TGTGCCAGCAGCCAAGTCATCTACGAGCAGTACTTC. Protein: CASSQVIYEQYF. This chain connects TRBV14 to TRBJ2-7; D not certain. CDR3 length: 12 amino acids. Germline loops: CDR1 SGHDN, CDR2 FVKESK. Trimming cost V 1 base and J 3 bases, with 4 bases left between them.

This rearrangement joins TRBV28 to TRBJ2-1; 9 bases line up with TRBD2. Per germline, CDR1 MDHEN and CDR2 SYDVKM. J was trimmed by 14 bases and V by 2 bases; bases with no gene match: 10. The CDR3 length is 14 residues. CDR3 DNA sequence: TGTGCCAGCAGTTTAAGTCGGCGGGAGGGCCTGGAGTTCTTC. Its translation is CASSLSRREGLEFF.

The chain has TRBV2 and TRBJ2-7; D perhaps matches TRBD2 (6 bases). The length of the CDR3 is 13 residues. Per the germline V gene, CDR1 is SNHLY and CDR2 is FYNNEI. V was trimmed by 2 bases and J by 7 bases, leaving 12 bases between them. CDR3 bases: TGTGCCAGCAGTGAACCCGGACTATTTGAGCAGTACTTC. Translated, it gives CASSEPGLFEQYF.

This sequence joins TRBV28 and TRBJ2-1; 7 nucleotides agree with TRBD2. CDR3 size: 15 residues. CDR1 is MDHEN, CDR2 SYDVKM, per germline. After removal of 3 bases from V and 3 bases from J, the junction contained 5 bases not matched to a gene. DNA for the CDR3: TGTGCCAGCAGTTTGATGGGGGGGGGCTACAATGAGCAGTTCTTC. It yields the protein CASSLMGGGYNEQFF.